The T cell receptor beta chain under discussion was sequenced for a study of blood T cells in healthy people across ages. Primers used in a second PCR of roughly 7 to 11 cycles were a sample-barcoded 5' primer and a J-beta primer mix. A template-switch adaptor with 12 random nucleotides tagged each cDNA molecule. Each CDR3 protein is one row after TCRdb ran MiXCR on the 5' RACE reads. The table records about a million distinct CDR3 sequences, around two fifths of them present only once. This CDR3 contains 14 residues. V was pared by 0 bases and J by 1 base, with 9 bases between. The V gene's germline CDR1 is SQVTM and CDR2 ANQGSEA.

This chain connects TRBV29-1 to TRBJ1-2; D remains unclear. This clonotype originated in a man in his late teens or twenties in good health. The sequenced sample consisted of blood. CDR3 sequence: CSVEDRGINYGYTF. CDR3 sequence (DNA): TGCAGCGTTGAAGATCGTGGGATTAACTATGGCTACACCTTC.